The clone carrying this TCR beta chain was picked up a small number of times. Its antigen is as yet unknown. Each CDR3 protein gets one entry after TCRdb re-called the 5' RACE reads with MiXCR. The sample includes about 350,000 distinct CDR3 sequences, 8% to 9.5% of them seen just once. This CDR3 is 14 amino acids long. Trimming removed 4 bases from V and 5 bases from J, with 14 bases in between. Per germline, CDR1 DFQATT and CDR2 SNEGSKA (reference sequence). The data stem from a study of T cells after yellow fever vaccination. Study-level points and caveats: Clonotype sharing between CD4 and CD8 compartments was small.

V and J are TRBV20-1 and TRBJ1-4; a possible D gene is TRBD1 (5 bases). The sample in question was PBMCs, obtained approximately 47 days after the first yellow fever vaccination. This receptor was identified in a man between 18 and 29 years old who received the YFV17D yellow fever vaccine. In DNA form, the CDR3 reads TGCAGTGCTACGGGGACGGCGAAAAATGAAAAACTGTTTTTT. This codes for CSATGTAKNEKLFF.